This T cell receptor (beta chain) was captured in a study of blood T cell repertoires in COVID-19. About the research overall: Collection of acute and convalescent COVID-19 samples took place in the United States, Italy and Spain.

Original handling: Quantification of nucleated cells was approximated via reference gene primer amplification. This table comes from immunoSEQ multiplex PCR, and its TCRdb copy is limited to in-frame clones, with some not included. V, J and clone size derive from that table, while D and trimming were established from the DNA sequence. The top ten clones hold 2% to 2.5% of a sample with a few hundred thousand clones, roughly 88% of them seen once. Categorization into cohorts depended on clinical history that participants reported. The sequencing sample was made of PBMCs or T cells enriched from blood (not recorded which). The clonotype was recovered from a woman aged 40 to 50 with acute COVID-19.

The CDR3 region has the DNA TGCGCCAGCAGCTTGGCGGCAGGGCAGATCTATGGCTACACCTTC. It translates to CASSLAAGQIYGYTF. The chain carries TRBV5-1 and TRBJ1-2; D perhaps matches TRBD1 (5 bases). In germline, CDR1 is SGHRS, CDR2 YFSETQ. The CDR3 totals 15 residues. V dropped 0 bases and J dropped 4 bases, with 13 bases sitting between them.